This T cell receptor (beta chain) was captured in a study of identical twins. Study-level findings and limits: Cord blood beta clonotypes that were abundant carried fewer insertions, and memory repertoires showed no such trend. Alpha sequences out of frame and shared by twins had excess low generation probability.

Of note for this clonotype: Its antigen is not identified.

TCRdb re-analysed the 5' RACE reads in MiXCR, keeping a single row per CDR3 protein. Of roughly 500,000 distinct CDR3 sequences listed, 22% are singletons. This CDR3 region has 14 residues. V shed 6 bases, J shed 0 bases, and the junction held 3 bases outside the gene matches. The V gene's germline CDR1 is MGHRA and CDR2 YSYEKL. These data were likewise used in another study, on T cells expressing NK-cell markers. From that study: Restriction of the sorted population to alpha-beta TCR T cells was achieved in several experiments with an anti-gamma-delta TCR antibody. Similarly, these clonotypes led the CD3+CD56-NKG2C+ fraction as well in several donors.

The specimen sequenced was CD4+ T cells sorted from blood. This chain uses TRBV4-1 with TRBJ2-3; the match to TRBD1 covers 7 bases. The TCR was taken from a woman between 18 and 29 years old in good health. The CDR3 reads CASRPGQSTDTQYF. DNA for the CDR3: TGCGCCAGCAGACCGGGACAGAGCACAGATACGCAGTATTTT.